Listed below are T cell receptor beta chains from one sample, sequenced in a study of T cell repertoires in cytomegalovirus infection. Which antigens these TCRs recognize remains unknown. MiXCR, applied by TCRdb to the reads, yields one record per CDR3 protein. The data show more than 95,000 distinct CDR3 sequences, 32% seen once. The sample was CD8+ T cells from cultured PBMCs, taken from culture after CMV antigen stimulation. Receptors were obtained from a human donor in good health (CMV status not recorded). Some clones in this sample may be carry-over from other donors' samples. The CDR3 runs from the conserved cysteine through the conserved F or W. The order of the fields is CDR3 protein, CDR3 DNA, J gene, D gene, clone size, V gene. D genes are given only for firm matches. Rows give clone size only sometimes, using once, few, many, or a class for an expanded clone.

CDR3 protein: CASSLSPVRGLRELFF; CDR3 DNA: TGTGCCAGCAGCTTATCCCCGGTCCGAGGGCTAAGGGAGCTGTTTTTT; J gene: TRBJ2-2; D gene: .; clone size: many; V gene: TRBV7-8
CDR3 protein: CASSYLQGASGYTF; CDR3 DNA: TGTGCCAGCAGTTACCTACAGGGGGCTAGTGGCTACACCTTC; J gene: TRBJ1-2; D gene: TRBD1; clone size: .; V gene: TRBV6-5
CDR3 protein: CASSSFIEGAGGLDF; CDR3 DNA: TGTGCCAGCAGCTCCTTTATAGAAGGGGCCGGGGGTTTAGATTTT; J gene: TRBJ1-3; D gene: .; clone size: few; V gene: TRBV7-8
CDR3 protein: CASSVGTSAHEQFF; CDR3 DNA: TGTGCCAGCAGCGTAGGGACTAGTGCCCATGAGCAGTTCTTC; J gene: TRBJ2-1; D gene: TRBD2; clone size: .; V gene: TRBV9
CDR3 protein: CASSYGDRASPLHF; CDR3 DNA: TGTGCCAGCTCATACGGGGACAGGGCTTCACCCCTCCACTTT; J gene: TRBJ1-6; D gene: TRBD1; clone size: .; V gene: TRBV5-6
CDR3 protein: CATSRGAGAARTDTQYF; CDR3 DNA: TGTGCCACCAGCAGAGGGGCGGGGGCTGCCCGCACAGATACGCAGTATTTT; J gene: TRBJ2-3; D gene: .; clone size: few; V gene: TRBV15
CDR3 protein: CASGGRMNTEAFF; CDR3 DNA: TGTGCCAGCGGGGGACGGATGAACACTGAAGCTTTCTTT; J gene: TRBJ1-1; D gene: .; clone size: .; V gene: TRBV7-9
CDR3 protein: CASSAYRGFQPQHF; CDR3 DNA: TGTGCCAGTAGTGCTTACAGGGGGTTTCAGCCCCAGCATTTT; J gene: TRBJ1-5; D gene: TRBD1; clone size: .; V gene: TRBV19
CDR3 protein: CASSPPREPQHF; CDR3 DNA: TGTGCCAGCAGCCCCCCGAGGGAGCCCCAGCATTTT; J gene: TRBJ1-5; D gene: .; clone size: .; V gene: TRBV6-6
CDR3 protein: CASSYRDRVYGYTF; CDR3 DNA: TGTGCCAGCAGCTATAGGGACAGAGTATATGGCTACACCTTC; J gene: TRBJ1-2; D gene: TRBD1; clone size: .; V gene: TRBV7-9
CDR3 protein: CASSPDDSVSYEQYF; CDR3 DNA: TGTGCCAGCAGCCCCGACGATTCAGTCTCCTACGAGCAGTACTTC; J gene: TRBJ2-7; D gene: .; clone size: .; V gene: TRBV9
CDR3 protein: CASSLAGLGTEAFF; CDR3 DNA: TGTGCCAGCAGCTTAGCAGGGCTCGGCACTGAAGCTTTCTTT; J gene: TRBJ1-1; D gene: .; clone size: .; V gene: TRBV7-9
CDR3 protein: CATSDGGPYNEQFF; CDR3 DNA: TGTGCCACCTCAGACGGCGGCCCTTACAATGAGCAGTTCTTC; J gene: TRBJ2-1; D gene: .; clone size: .; V gene: TRBV24-1
CDR3 protein: CATNRGPRHEQFF; CDR3 DNA: TGTGCGACAAACAGGGGACCCCGCCATGAGCAGTTCTTC; J gene: TRBJ2-1; D gene: TRBD1; clone size: .; V gene: TRBV11-2
CDR3 protein: CASTPRRGGGPSYNEQFF; CDR3 DNA: TGTGCCAGCACTCCGCGACGGGGGGGGGGCCCCTCCTACAATGAGCAGTTCTTC; J gene: TRBJ2-1; D gene: TRBD2; clone size: many; V gene: TRBV7-2
CDR3 protein: CATSPRTGVNEQFF; CDR3 DNA: TGTGCCACCAGTCCAAGGACAGGGGTCAATGAGCAGTTCTTC; J gene: TRBJ2-1; D gene: TRBD1; clone size: few; V gene: TRBV24-1
CDR3 protein: CASSLEVNTGELFF; CDR3 DNA: TGCGCCAGCAGCTTGGAGGTGAACACCGGGGAGCTGTTTTTT; J gene: TRBJ2-2; D gene: .; clone size: .; V gene: TRBV5-1
CDR3 protein: CSASSSTTELPYGYTF; CDR3 DNA: TGCAGTGCTAGTTCTTCGACCACTGAACTGCCTTATGGCTACACCTTC; J gene: TRBJ1-2; D gene: .; clone size: medium-sized; V gene: TRBV20-1
CDR3 protein: CASSSRDISSYNEQFF; CDR3 DNA: TGTGCCAGCAGCTCCCGGGACATTAGCTCCTACAATGAGCAGTTCTTC; J gene: TRBJ2-1; D gene: .; clone size: few; V gene: TRBV7-9
CDR3 protein: CASSWTGLSGETQYF; CDR3 DNA: TGTGCCAGCAGCTGGACCGGACTGTCCGGGGAGACCCAGTACTTC; J gene: TRBJ2-5; D gene: .; clone size: .; V gene: TRBV5-4
CDR3 protein: CASSHTLDTEAFF; CDR3 DNA: TGCGCCAGCAGCCACACGTTGGACACTGAAGCTTTCTTT; J gene: TRBJ1-1; D gene: .; clone size: .; V gene: TRBV4-1
CDR3 protein: CASSMGGDVNYGYTF; CDR3 DNA: TGTGCCAGTAGTATGGGGGGCGATGTCAACTATGGCTACACCTTC; J gene: TRBJ1-2; D gene: .; clone size: .; V gene: TRBV19
CDR3 protein: CSAPGLRDRVIYGYTF; CDR3 DNA: TGCAGTGCCCCCGGCCTACGGGACAGGGTGATCTATGGCTACACCTTC; J gene: TRBJ1-2; D gene: TRBD1; clone size: .; V gene: TRBV20-1
CDR3 protein: CASSSWGEGAQYF; CDR3 DNA: TGTGCCAGCAGCTCATGGGGGGAGGGGGCCCAGTACTTC; J gene: TRBJ2-5; D gene: .; clone size: many; V gene: TRBV7-2
CDR3 protein: CASSQERPMGYTF; CDR3 DNA: TGCGCCAGCAGCCAAGAGCGGCCTATGGGCTACACCTTC; J gene: TRBJ1-2; D gene: .; clone size: .; V gene: TRBV4-1
CDR3 protein: CASSREGASGANVLTF; CDR3 DNA: TGTGCCAGCAGCAGGGAGGGGGCTTCTGGGGCCAACGTCCTGACTTTC; J gene: TRBJ2-6; D gene: .; clone size: few; V gene: TRBV5-5
CDR3 protein: CAISGSQGDSYNEQFF; CDR3 DNA: TGTGCCATCAGTGGCTCCCAGGGGGACTCCTACAATGAGCAGTTCTTC; J gene: TRBJ2-1; D gene: TRBD1; clone size: .; V gene: TRBV10-3
CDR3 protein: CASSPLWDRADCTF; CDR3 DNA: TGTGCCAGCAGTCCGTTATGGGACAGGGCCGATTGCACCTTC; J gene: TRBJ1-2; D gene: TRBD1; clone size: few; V gene: TRBV27
CDR3 protein: CASRRTVLTYGYTF; CDR3 DNA: TGTGCCAGCAGAAGGACAGTCCTAACCTATGGCTACACCTTC; J gene: TRBJ1-2; D gene: .; clone size: few; V gene: TRBV6-4
CDR3 protein: CSVEDDSSYEQYF; CDR3 DNA: TGCAGCGTTGAAGATGACAGTTCCTACGAGCAGTACTTC; J gene: TRBJ2-7; D gene: .; clone size: few; V gene: TRBV29-1
CDR3 protein: CASSLYSGQGHEQYF; CDR3 DNA: TGTGCCAGCAGTTTATACTCGGGACAGGGCCACGAGCAGTACTTC; J gene: TRBJ2-7; D gene: TRBD1; clone size: few; V gene: TRBV27
CDR3 protein: CASSYLEEQFF; CDR3 DNA: TGTGCCAGCAGTTACTTGGAGGAGCAGTTCTTC; J gene: TRBJ2-1; D gene: .; clone size: many; V gene: TRBV6-5
CDR3 protein: CASSSTTIREQFF; CDR3 DNA: TGTGCCAGCAGCTCGACGACAATTCGTGAGCAGTTCTTC; J gene: TRBJ2-1; D gene: .; clone size: many; V gene: TRBV11-3
CDR3 protein: CASSWIPGQMNTEAFF; CDR3 DNA: TGTGCCAGCAGTTGGATACCGGGACAGATGAACACTGAAGCTTTCTTT; J gene: TRBJ1-1; D gene: TRBD1; clone size: .; V gene: TRBV12-3/TRBV12-4
CDR3 protein: CASSLRDMIPEAFF; CDR3 DNA: TGTGCCAGCAGCTTAAGGGACATGATCCCCGAAGCTTTCTTT; J gene: TRBJ1-1; D gene: .; clone size: .; V gene: TRBV7-9
CDR3 protein: CASSLETGALTYEQYF; CDR3 DNA: TGTGCCAGCAGCTTAGAAACAGGGGCCCTAACCTACGAGCAGTACTTC; J gene: TRBJ2-7; D gene: TRBD1; clone size: .; V gene: TRBV7-4
CDR3 protein: CASSQEGQGSLHQPQHF; CDR3 DNA: TGTGCCAGCAGCCAAGAGGGACAGGGAAGTCTTCATCAGCCCCAGCATTTT; J gene: TRBJ1-5; D gene: TRBD1; clone size: few; V gene: TRBV4-2
CDR3 protein: CASSLAQAYNEQFF; CDR3 DNA: TGTGCCAGCAGCTTAGCCCAGGCCTACAATGAGCAGTTCTTC; J gene: TRBJ2-1; D gene: .; clone size: .; V gene: TRBV11-2
CDR3 protein: CASSLRGQGYEQYF; CDR3 DNA: TGTGCCAGCAGCTTAAGAGGACAGGGGTACGAGCAGTACTTC; J gene: TRBJ2-7; D gene: TRBD1; clone size: .; V gene: TRBV7-9
CDR3 protein: CASRPGGPGESSGANVLTF; CDR3 DNA: TGTGCCAGCAGACCGGGGGGACCAGGGGAATCCTCTGGGGCCAACGTCCTGACTTTC; J gene: TRBJ2-6; D gene: .; clone size: .; V gene: TRBV5-5
CDR3 protein: CASSLSWGSEAFF; CDR3 DNA: TGTGCCAGCAGTTTATCGTGGGGGAGTGAAGCTTTCTTT; J gene: TRBJ1-1; D gene: .; clone size: .; V gene: TRBV27
CDR3 protein: CASSLLGGLSYEQYF; CDR3 DNA: TGTGCCAGCTCTCTTCTGGGGGGCCTTTCCTACGAGCAGTACTTC; J gene: TRBJ2-7; D gene: .; clone size: .; V gene: TRBV28
CDR3 protein: CTTSDGGEADTQYF; CDR3 DNA: TGTACCACCAGTGATGGAGGGGAGGCAGATACGCAGTATTTT; J gene: TRBJ2-3; D gene: .; clone size: .; V gene: TRBV24-1
CDR3 protein: CASTLQGLYNEQFF; CDR3 DNA: TGTGCCAGCACCCTACAGGGGTTATACAATGAGCAGTTCTTC; J gene: TRBJ2-1; D gene: TRBD1; clone size: many; V gene: TRBV7-8
CDR3 protein: CASSSPRQLSALHF; CDR3 DNA: TGTGCCAGCAGTTCCCCGAGACAGTTGTCGGCCCTCCACTTT; J gene: TRBJ1-6; D gene: .; clone size: .; V gene: TRBV28
CDR3 protein: CASRTRGGYNEQFF; CDR3 DNA: TGTGCCAGCAGAACCCGGGGCGGATACAATGAGCAGTTCTTC; J gene: TRBJ2-1; D gene: .; clone size: many; V gene: TRBV7-8
CDR3 protein: CASSQEGTFYNEQFF; CDR3 DNA: TGCGCCAGCAGCCAAGAGGGGACATTTTACAATGAGCAGTTCTTC; J gene: TRBJ2-1; D gene: .; clone size: .; V gene: TRBV4-1
CDR3 protein: CASSFSLEGGEKLFF; CDR3 DNA: TGTGCCAGCAGCTTTTCTCTGGAAGGGGGTGAAAAACTGTTTTTT; J gene: TRBJ1-4; D gene: .; clone size: .; V gene: TRBV7-9
CDR3 protein: CASRGGPRNEQFF; CDR3 DNA: TGTGCCAGCCGGGGGGGCCCCCGGAATGAGCAGTTCTTC; J gene: TRBJ2-1; D gene: TRBD2; clone size: few; V gene: TRBV6-2/TRBV6-3
CDR3 protein: CASSQDPGTGGLYEQYF; CDR3 DNA: TGCGCCAGCAGCCAAGATCCCGGGACAGGGGGCCTGTACGAGCAGTACTTC; J gene: TRBJ2-7; D gene: TRBD1; clone size: .; V gene: TRBV4-1
CDR3 protein: CASSLEGGGQETQYF; CDR3 DNA: TGTGCCAGCTCCCTCGAGGGCGGGGGGCAAGAGACCCAGTACTTC; J gene: TRBJ2-5; D gene: TRBD2; clone size: .; V gene: TRBV6-1
CDR3 protein: CASSQELGTSGAREQFF; CDR3 DNA: TGCGCCAGCAGCCAAGAACTCGGGACTAGCGGGGCCAGGGAGCAGTTCTTC; J gene: TRBJ2-1; D gene: TRBD2; clone size: many; V gene: TRBV4-1
CDR3 protein: CASSQSGYSEAFF; CDR3 DNA: TGCGCCAGCAGCCAATCTGGGTACTCTGAAGCTTTCTTT; J gene: TRBJ1-1; D gene: .; clone size: .; V gene: TRBV4-1
CDR3 protein: CASSGTGYNEKLFF; CDR3 DNA: TGTGCCAGCAGCGGGACAGGGTATAATGAAAAACTGTTTTTT; J gene: TRBJ1-4; D gene: TRBD1; clone size: many; V gene: TRBV28
CDR3 protein: CATSDERGDSGNTIYF; CDR3 DNA: TGTGCCACCAGTGATGAGCGGGGGGACAGTGGAAACACCATATATTTT; J gene: TRBJ1-3; D gene: TRBD1; clone size: .; V gene: TRBV24-1